This T cell receptor beta chain was profiled in a study of cytomegalovirus exposure and HLA in healthy donors. Findings and limits, study-wide: A previous analysis found most TCR beta V segments productive roughly 87% or roughly 30% of the time. Some highly shared sequence variants likely arose as a pipeline artifact.

The PCR employed 60 Vbeta primers together with 13 Jbeta primers. TCRdb's copy holds only in-frame clones and misses some; the assay was immunoSEQ multiplex PCR. The table includes fewer than 150,000 clones, 78% detected once. V was cut by 5 bases and J by 7 bases, with 17 bases left in between. Germline loops: CDR1 SEHNR, CDR2 FQNEAQ (reference sequence). There are 14 residues in the CDR3. As regards this clone: Its antigen is unidentified.

This chain uses TRBV7-9 with TRBJ1-1; the D is unclear. The source of this sequence is a male donor in good health and CMV-seronegative. Sequencing was done on a sample of PBMCs. The CDR3 protein is CASSPPRGSSEAFF. In DNA, the CDR3 is TGTGCCAGCAGCCCCCCCAGAGGGTCCAGTGAAGCTTTCTTT.